These 24 T cell receptor beta chains were sequenced from one sample in a study of identical twins. Using its own MiXCR run on the 5' RACE reads, TCRdb lists one record per CDR3 protein. The top ten hold roughly 0.43% of the sample, which has more than 400,000 distinct CDR3 sequences, roughly 15% seen once. Separately, the same data were catalogued under a study of yellow fever vaccine responses in identical twins.

Sample: CD4+ T cells sorted from blood. These receptors all stem from a woman aged 18-29 years in good health.

The chain joins TRBV20-1 to TRBJ2-1, with TRBD2 matching over 12 bases. This CDR3 is 16 amino acids long. The germline V gene encodes CDR1 DFQATT and CDR2 SNEGSKA (reference sequence). The J segment lost 1 base and the V segment lost 2 bases, leaving 3 bases of the junction unmatched. The CDR3 DNA sequence: TGCAGTGCTAGACTAGCGGGAGGGCGATCCTACAATGAGCAGTTCTTC. This codes for CSARLAGGRSYNEQFF.

This chain connects TRBV11-2 to TRBJ2-1, with 10 bases that match TRBD2. The length of the CDR3 is 17 residues. V lost 6 bases, J lost 2 bases, and 10 bases stayed unmatched. From germline, CDR1 is SGHAT and CDR2 FQNNGV. CDR3 coding DNA: TGTGCCAGCAGTACCAGCGGGAGGGCCCCCACCTACAATGAGCAGTTCTTC. Its protein is CASSTSGRAPTYNEQFF.

This rearrangement joins TRBV12-3 or TRBV12-4 to TRBJ2-3, with 7 bases fitting TRBD1. Trimming at V came to 5 bases and at J to 2 bases, leaving 7 bases not matched to a gene. The CDR3 runs 15 residues. The CDR3 DNA sequence: TGTGCCAGCAGTCCGGTGAGGGGGCTCACAGATACGCAGTATTTT. It yields the protein CASSPVRGLTDTQYF.

This clonotype was seen repeatedly, ten times or more. The gene calls are TRBV4-2 and TRBJ2-2; 8 nucleotides line up with TRBD2. There are 15 residues in the CDR3. The germline V gene encodes CDR1 LGHNA and CDR2 YNFKEQ. V gave up 0 bases and J gave up 3 bases; unmatched junction bases: 0. The CDR3: CASSQEAGDTGELFF. The CDR3, as DNA: TGTGCCAGCAGCCAAGAAGCGGGAGACACCGGGGAGCTGTTTTTT.

The chain's CDR3 is CASSFRAAAYEQYF. CDR3 nucleotide sequence: TGCGCCAGCAGCTTTCGCGCAGCAGCCTACGAGCAGTACTTC. The V call is TRBV5-1, the J call TRBJ2-7; D remains unclear. The V end was cut by 2 bases, the J end by 2 bases, with 11 bases between. This CDR3 has 14 residues. Per germline, CDR1 SGHRS and CDR2 YFSETQ.

A few counts support this clonotype. The chain employs TRBV10-3 and TRBJ1-2, with D perhaps matching TRBD1 (6 bases). Trimming removed 6 bases from V and 0 bases from J, with 11 bases in between. Germline V lookup: CDR1 ENHRY, CDR2 SYGVKD. The CDR3 is 14 residues long. This chain's CDR3 is CAIREQGSNYGYTF. CDR3 sequence (DNA): TGTGCCATCAGGGAACAGGGTTCTAACTATGGCTACACCTTC.

This clonotype has just a few counts. The chain uses TRBV7-9 and TRBJ2-7; 7 nucleotides agree with TRBD2. V shed 5 bases, J shed 2 bases, and the junction held 9 bases outside the gene matches. There are 15 residues in the CDR3. Germline-derived CDR1 and CDR2 are SEHNR and FQNEAQ (reference sequence). CDR3 loop: CASSPPTSATYEQYF. The CDR3 DNA reads TGTGCCAGCAGCCCCCCAACTAGCGCGACCTACGAGCAGTACTTC.

This clonotype has only a few counts. The chain employs TRBV7-8 and TRBJ2-1; 14 nucleotides agree with TRBD2. Germline V CDR1 and CDR2: SGHVS, FQNEAQ. V shed 5 bases and J 9 bases; nucleotides not matched to a gene: 9. The CDR3 has 16 residues. CDR3 sequence reads: CASSVSTSGGAFEQFF. CDR3 bases: TGTGCCAGCAGCGTCTCGACTAGCGGGGGGGCCTTTGAGCAGTTCTTC.

V is TRBV21-1 and J is TRBJ2-7; the D call TRBD1 from the table was never checked on the DNA. TRBV21-1 constitutes a pseudogene. This CDR3 contains 16 residues. Here the CDR3 DNA reads TGTGCCAGCACCCCCCTACCAACCCTATACACCTACGAGCAGTACGTC. It specifies CASTPLPTLYTYEQYV.

J is TRBJ2-2 and V is TRBV5-1; tentatively, D is TRBD1 or TRBD2 (5 bases each). Germline values: CDR1 SGHRS, CDR2 YFSETQ. The ends were cut back, 5 bases at V and 4 bases at J, with 15 bases in the middle. There are 15 residues in the CDR3. The DNA for the CDR3 is TGCGCCAGCAGGTTCGGCGAGGGGCGCACCGGGGAGCTGTTTTTT. It is translated as CASRFGEGRTGELFF.

The rearrangement links TRBV20-1 to TRBJ2-7; the match to TRBD2 covers 8 bases. The CDR3 sequence is 13 residues long. Germline CDR1 reads DFQATT; CDR2 reads SNEGSKA (reference sequence). Losses at the gene ends were 3 bases for V and 7 bases for J; bases not matched to a gene: 8. The CDR3 reads CSASPAGVFEQYF. The CDR3 nucleotides are TGCAGTGCTAGCCCAGCGGGAGTTTTTGAGCAGTACTTC.

This clonotype has just a few counts. The chain combines TRBV19 with TRBJ2-3; D possibly corresponds to TRBD2 (5 bases). Per the germline V gene, CDR1 is LNHDA and CDR2 is SQIVND (reference sequence). There are 11 residues in the CDR3. V was shortened by 6 bases and J by 8 bases, with 9 bases between the two germline ends. This CDR3 reads CASSGDFTQYF. CDR3 in DNA: TGTGCCAGTAGCGGGGATTTTACGCAGTATTTT.

The chain links TRBV18 to TRBJ2-1; 12 nucleotides match TRBD1. Germline values: CDR1 KGHSH, CDR2 LQKENI. J was trimmed by 6 bases and V by 6 bases; bases with no gene match: 12. CDR3 length: 17 residues. CDR3 DNA sequence: TGTGCCAGCTCCCCAAATCCGGGACAGGGGGCATTCAATGAGCAGTTCTTC. This gives the protein CASSPNPGQGAFNEQFF.

The sample holds a few counts of this clonotype. The rearrangement uses TRBV5-1 and TRBJ2-2; no definite D call. The V end was cut by 2 bases, the J end by 2 bases, with 10 bases between. The CDR3 covers 15 residues. CDR1 is SGHRS, CDR2 YFSETQ, per germline. CDR3 amino acids: CASSFIDINTGELFF. The CDR3 DNA reads TGCGCCAGCAGCTTTATAGACATTAACACCGGGGAGCTGTTTTTT.

This clonotype was detected only a few times. V usage is TRBV24-1 and J usage is TRBJ2-2, with D possibly called TRBD1 or TRBD2 (5 bases each). The germline gives CDR1 KGHDR, CDR2 SFDVKD. This CDR3 has 16 amino acids. V was trimmed by 1 base and J by 5 bases, leaving 13 bases between them. The CDR3 nucleotides read TGTGCCACCAGTGATTTTAGCGACAGTTTTACCGGGGAGCTGTTTTTT. It specifies CATSDFSDSFTGELFF.

The rearrangement links TRBV28 to TRBJ2-5, with D possibly TRBD2 on 6 matching bases. The germline CDR1 and CDR2 sequences are MDHEN and SYDVKM. V lost 5 bases to trimming and J lost 2 bases, with 12 bases between them. The CDR3 loop spans 14 amino acids. Here the CDR3 reads CASSKGRRQETQYF. DNA for the CDR3: TGTGCCAGCAGTAAGGGGAGGAGACAAGAGACCCAGTACTTC.

J is TRBJ2-3 and V is TRBV6-1; 13 nucleotides line up with TRBD2. V shed 6 bases, J shed 3 bases, and the junction held 6 bases outside the gene matches. This CDR3 is built from 16 residues. CDR1 MNHNS and CDR2 SASEGT come from the germline V gene. The CDR3 spells CASRATSGGATDTQYF. Here the CDR3 DNA reads TGTGCCAGCAGGGCCACTAGCGGGGGGGCAACAGATACGCAGTATTTT.

V usage is TRBV29-1 and J usage is TRBJ2-3, with a tentative D call TRBD2 (5 bases). The CDR3 runs to 14 residues. Trimming removed 4 bases at V and 3 bases at J, with 14 bases between. In germline, CDR1 is SQVTM, CDR2 ANQGSEA. The CDR3 DNA sequence: TGCAGCGTTGTGTCGAGCGGCTATACAGATACGCAGTATTTT. It specifies CSVVSSGYTDTQYF.

This clonotype was seen a few times. V gene TRBV7-2 combines with J gene TRBJ1-1; D is ambiguous. The CDR3 length is 12 residues. Per the germline V gene, CDR1 is SGHTA and CDR2 is FQGNSA. V was trimmed by 2 bases and J by 6 bases, leaving 7 bases between them. CDR3 protein: CASSLFGSEAFF. CDR3 nucleotide sequence: TGTGCCAGCAGCTTATTCGGGTCTGAAGCTTTCTTT.

This clonotype is a singleton in its sample. The rearrangement links TRBV12-3 or TRBV12-4 to TRBJ2-1; possible D gene TRBD2, 6 bases. V dropped 5 bases and J dropped 15 bases, with 20 bases sitting between them. The CDR3 loop spans 13 amino acids. In DNA, the CDR3 is TGTGCCAGCAGTCCCCCCTCCGGGAGTCACTTGTTCTTC. It translates to CASSPPSGSHLFF.

This clonotype has a handful of counts. V gene TRBV5-1 combines with J gene TRBJ1-1, with a tentative D call TRBD1 (6 bases). Germline V gene sequence: CDR1 SGHRS, CDR2 YFSETQ. V was trimmed by 3 bases and J by 9 bases, leaving 15 bases between them. CDR3 length: 13 amino acids. The CDR3 loop is CASSSTIQGQAFF. The CDR3 DNA follows: TGCGCCAGCAGCTCCACGATACAGGGTCAAGCTTTCTTT.

The V call is TRBV28, the J call TRBJ2-5; a possible D gene is TRBD1 (6 bases). Per the germline V gene, CDR1 is MDHEN and CDR2 is SYDVKM. CDR3 length: 13 amino acids. Trimming removed 8 bases from V and 3 bases from J, with 13 bases in between. CDR3: CASVTGMKETQYF. DNA of the CDR3: TGTGCCAGCGTAACAGGGATGAAAGAGACCCAGTACTTC.

The table lists this clonotype with a few counts. The chain recombines TRBV12-3 or TRBV12-4 with TRBJ1-2, with 7 bases matching TRBD1. The ends lost 7 bases at V and 8 bases at J; junction bases unmatched: 13. The CDR3 runs 14 residues. Written as DNA, the CDR3 is TGTGCCAGCACCAGGACAGGACTCACAGGGGGCTACACCTTC. Protein: CASTRTGLTGGYTF.

The chain has TRBV21-1 and TRBJ2-2; the DNA was not used to check the table's D call, TRBD1. TRBV21-1 is labeled a pseudogene. The CDR3 contains 16 residues. The CDR3 region is CASSKVRGKEPGELFF. DNA for the CDR3: TGTGCCAGCAGCAAAGTACGGGGGAAGGAGCCCGGGGAGCTGTTTTTT.